The T cell receptor (beta chain) under discussion was sequenced for a study of monozygotic twins with inflammatory bowel disease. Input per TCR library consisted of about 3.5 ug of total RNA. Reanalyzing the 5' RACE reads, TCRdb keeps one entry per CDR3 protein, without DNA. The data include roughly 150,000 distinct CDR3 sequences; the top ten clones carry roughly 2.5%. The germline V gene has CDR1 SGHAT and CDR2 FQNNGV. The CDR3 contains 18 residues. The chain is built from TRBV11-2 and TRBJ2-5; TCRdb returns TRBD1, unconfirmable since there is no DNA. The receptor comes from a human donor with ulcerative colitis or Crohn's disease, or a healthy co-twin of an affected twin (not recorded which). Material for sequencing was blood. The CDR3 sequence is CASSSPEDRSLYQETQYF.